The following is a T cell receptor beta chain sequence with its context. Trimming took off 0 bases at V and 9 bases at J, with 6 bases between the two ends. The CDR3 runs to 11 residues. CDR1 is DFQATT, CDR2 SNEGSKA, per germline (reference sequence). This entry belongs to a study of blood T cell repertoires in COVID-19. Assay used: immunoSEQ multiplex PCR; TCRdb lists only in-frame clones, some missing. In the table there are over 200,000 clones, roughly 85% of which are singletons. The V call is TRBV20-1, the J call TRBJ2-1, with TRBD1 as a possible D gene (5 bases). This TCR was recovered from a man younger than 45 who had recovered from COVID-19. The sequenced sample consisted of peripheral blood. CDR3 loop: CSARERGEQFF. The CDR3, as DNA: TGCAGTGCTAGAGAAAGGGGTGAGCAGTTCTTC.